The T cell receptor (beta chain) described here comes from a study of blood T cells in healthy people across ages. Broader study findings: Diversity of TCR beta per million T cells declined in a roughly linear way with age.

A second about 6 to 12 cycle PCR used barcoded and J-beta primers. TCRdb reanalysed the 5' RACE reads using MiXCR and keeps one entry per CDR3 protein. Counted here are a few hundred thousand distinct CDR3 sequences, 25% to 30% occurring once; the ten biggest clones make up around 18%. The sample holds many counts of this clonotype. Its antigen remains unidentified. Germline CDR1 reads SGHTA; CDR2 reads FQGNSA. Trimming stripped 1 base from V and 8 bases from J, with 8 bases between. The CDR3 spans 13 residues. Sequencing input: blood. This receptor was obtained from a woman in her seventies in good health. V usage is TRBV7-2 and J usage is TRBJ2-2, with D tentatively TRBD2 (6 bases). CDR3 DNA: TGTGCCAGCAGCTTAGGGAGGGAGGGGGAGCTGTTTTTT. Translation gives CASSLGREGELFF.